One TCR beta chain is described in this entry. These data are taken from a study of blood T cell repertoires in COVID-19. This table comes from immunoSEQ multiplex PCR, and its TCRdb copy is limited to in-frame clones, with some not included. The table includes fewer than 90,000 clones, about 96% detected once. The CDR3 consists of 15 residues. Germline values: CDR1 LNHDA, CDR2 SQIVND (reference sequence). Unmatched junction bases numbered 5, after V lost 8 bases and J lost 5 bases. Sample: peripheral blood. V gene TRBV19 combines with J gene TRBJ2-1; 14 bases agree with TRBD2. The TCR originated in a human donor with active COVID-19. The donor label of this sample is uncertain. CDR3 DNA: TGTGCCAGTCTCGGACTAGCGGGAGGTGACAATGAGCAGTTCTTC. This encodes CASLGLAGGDNEQFF. Full variable domain (missing parts from reference TRBV19 and TRBJ2-1): DGGITQSPKYLFRKEGQNVTLSCEQNLNHDAMYWYRQDPGQGLRLIYYSQIVNDFQKGDIAEGYSVSREKKESFPLTVTSAQKNPTAFYLCASLGLAGGDNEQFFGPGTRLTVL.